This T cell receptor beta chain was captured in a study of CD4 T cells in relation to SARS-CoV-2 and coronaviruses (dated by TCRdb to about 2021). Looking at the study overall: In the ViraFEST assay, PBMCs were grown with antigen for around ten days, and TCR beta CDR3s were then sequenced to identify antigen-specific clonal expansions. An HIV-1 Nef peptide pool or a no-peptide culture served as the negative reference condition. Using patient-derived lymphoblastoid cell lines, the shared crossreactive spike epitopes were mapped to their HLA restriction. Memory CD4+ T cell crossreactivity between SARS-CoV-2 and common cold coronavirus spike proteins was assessed at the TCR clonotype level in the study. The Adaptive Biotechnologies TCR-sequencing kit was used to sequence samples from a few pre-COVID donors and the naive versus memory experiments, while other data came from Illumina-based sequencing. A different, Illumina-based TCR-beta assay was used to sequence expansion assays from other donors in the study.

Receptor amplification or capture employed the immunoSEQ multiplex PCR assay. The published analysis was carried out like this. Preprocessing removed nonproductive sequences and CDR3s not starting with C, not ending with F or W, or shorter than 7 amino acids. The MANAFEST web app identified antigen-specific clonotypes based on expansion compared with the reference and other culture wells. To be counted as positive, a clone had to show significant expansion compared with the reference culture, at an FDR below 0.05, in 2 of 3 replicate wells. Positive clones also required significant expansion versus all other tandem wells and an odds ratio above 5. CDR3 homology was quantified as pairwise Levenshtein distance, calculated with the stringdist R package after three terminal residues were trimmed from each end. TCRdb holds this immuneACCESS table with in-frame rearrangements only. Some clones are missing; in checked studies, unresolved V genes explain under half, and the rest has no known cause. The V and J calls and clone size were taken over from that table, and D and trimming were inferred from the DNA. The sample table holds almost 30,000 clones, of which about 80% were seen once. Of the sample, over 12% falls within the top ten clones.

CD4+ T cells from unexposed donors were collected before the COVID-19 pandemic (2011-2018). After about 9 days of culture, CD4+ T cells were isolated with the EasySep CD4+ T cell isolation kit. As far as cell numbers permitted, CD4+ T cells from unexposed donors were tested for reactivity against SARS-CoV-2 S and N as well as four spike pools from common cold coronaviruses. Each well received millions of PBMCs, cultured in IMDM supplemented with approximately 5.3% human AB serum and around 9 IU/ml IL-2. Half of the culture medium was replaced with fresh IL-2-containing medium on days 3 and 7. Triplicate replicate wells were generally used for each peptide culture condition. Leukapheresis product for the unexposed donors was purchased commercially. PBMCs were isolated from leukapheresis product or whole blood by Ficoll-Paque PLUS gradient centrifugation. PBMCs were either cryopreserved at -140°C or used fresh in the expansion assay. The QIAamp Micro DNA Kit was used to extract genomic DNA from the CD4+ T cells.

From V the trimming removes 4 bases and from J it removes 7 bases, while the gene matches leave 6 bases of the junction unaccounted for. CDR1 and CDR2, per the germline V gene, are ENHRY and SYGVKD. The CDR3 holds 13 amino acids from the cysteine to the phenylalanine. The retained sequence is limited to the CDR3, 39 bases, with the frame set at the first base. This clone was picked up one time. There is no known antigen for this receptor. Nothing much larger sits one base from this clone, and base qualities are not available. Study-wide findings and limitations: Crossreactive clones showed significantly weaker SARS-CoV-2-driven expansion than monoreactive clones, consistent with antigenic imprinting. Crossreactivity analysis centred on spike protein, so crossreactivity against other viral proteins was not assessed. Memory CD4+ clonotypes crossrecognizing SARS-CoV-2 and at least one common cold coronavirus spike were found in around 59% of donors. Pre-pandemic and post-infection samples were not both contributed by any donor, so tracing of the source of pre-existing responses was limited. Small numbers of patients and of tested TCRs were a limitation of the study.

The rearranged chain carries TRBV10-3 and TRBJ1-2, with 7 bases in between that match TRBD1. Sequencing was carried out using CD4+ T cells from PBMCs, cultured in vitro. This TCR derives from a human donor in good health. The CDR3 loop reads CAISGQGLGGYTF. The DNA reads as follows: TGTGCCATCAGTGGACAGGGTCTCGGTGGCTACACCTTC.